This TCR beta chain was captured in a study of cytomegalovirus exposure and HLA in healthy donors. General study results and limits: Among the sequence variants, a highly shared cluster was likely an artifact of sequencing.

It was with 60 Vbeta and 13 Jbeta primers that the PCR ran. Produced via immunoSEQ multiplex PCR; TCRdb's table is partial and in-frame only. The table includes around 100,000 clones, roughly 76% detected once. Details on this clone: What it recognizes is unknown.

The CDR3 is made up of 14 amino acids. Per germline, CDR1 SGHVS and CDR2 FQNEAQ. V lost 1 base and J 5 bases, leaving 11 bases between the germline ends. The sequenced sample consisted of PBMCs. The sequence was obtained from a woman aged 55-75 years in good health and CMV-seropositive. The chain has TRBV7-8 and TRBJ2-5; D not resolved. DNA of the CDR3: TGTGCCAGCAGCTTAGGGGCCTCATCGGAGACCCAGTACTTC. This sequence encodes CASSLGASSETQYF.